This T cell receptor beta chain was captured in a study of blood T cell repertoires in COVID-19. Seattle patients were enrolled while actively infected and followed longitudinally. Trimming took off 3 bases at V and 2 bases at J, with 8 bases between the two ends. This CDR3 is 14 amino acids long. Per germline, CDR1 KGHSH and CDR2 LQKENI. Generated by immunoSEQ multiplex PCR, the TCRdb table keeps only in-frame clones and is missing some. The sample contains 40,000 to 50,000 clones, around 87% of which appear only once. Sample: peripheral blood. The genes are TRBV18 and TRBJ1-5; D uncertain. The receptor was isolated from a woman older than 75 with COVID-19, enrolled during active disease. CDR3 nucleotide sequence: TGTGCCAGCTCACCCGGTCGGGGCAATCAGCCCCAGCATTTT. It translates to CASSPGRGNQPQHF.